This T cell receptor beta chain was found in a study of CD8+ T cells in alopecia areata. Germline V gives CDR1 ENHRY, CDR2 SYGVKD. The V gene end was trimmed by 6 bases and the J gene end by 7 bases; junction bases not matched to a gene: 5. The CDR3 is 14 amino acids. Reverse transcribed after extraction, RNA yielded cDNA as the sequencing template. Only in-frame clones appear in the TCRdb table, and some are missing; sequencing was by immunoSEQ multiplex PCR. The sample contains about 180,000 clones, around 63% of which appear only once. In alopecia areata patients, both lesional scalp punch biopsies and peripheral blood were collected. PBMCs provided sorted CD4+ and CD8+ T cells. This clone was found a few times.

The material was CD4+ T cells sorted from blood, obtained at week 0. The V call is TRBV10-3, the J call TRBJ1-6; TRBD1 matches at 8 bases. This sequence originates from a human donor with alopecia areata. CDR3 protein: CAIRGTGTNSPLHF. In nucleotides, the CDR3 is TGTGCCATCAGGGGGACAGGTACCAATTCACCCCTCCACTTT.